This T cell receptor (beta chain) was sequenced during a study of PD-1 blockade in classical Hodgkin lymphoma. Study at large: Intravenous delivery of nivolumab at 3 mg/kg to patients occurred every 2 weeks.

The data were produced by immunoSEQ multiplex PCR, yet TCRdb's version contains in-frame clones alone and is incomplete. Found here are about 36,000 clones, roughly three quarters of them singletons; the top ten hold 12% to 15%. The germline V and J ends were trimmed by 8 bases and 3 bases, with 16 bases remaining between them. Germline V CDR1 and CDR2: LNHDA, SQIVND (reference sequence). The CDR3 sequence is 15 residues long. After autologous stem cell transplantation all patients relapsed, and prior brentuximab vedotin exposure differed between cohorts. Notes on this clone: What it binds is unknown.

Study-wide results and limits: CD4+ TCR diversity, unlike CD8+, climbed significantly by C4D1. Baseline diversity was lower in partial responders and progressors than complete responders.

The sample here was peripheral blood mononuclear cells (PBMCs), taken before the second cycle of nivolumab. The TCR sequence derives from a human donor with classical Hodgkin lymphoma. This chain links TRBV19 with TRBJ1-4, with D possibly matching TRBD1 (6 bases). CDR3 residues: CASGHTRTANEKLFF. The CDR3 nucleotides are TGTGCCAGTGGACATACTAGGACAGCTAATGAAAAACTGTTTTTT.